This T cell receptor (beta chain) appears in the sequencing data of a study of blood T cell repertoires in COVID-19. The germline gives CDR1 LNHNV, CDR2 YYDKDF (reference sequence). The V segment lost 4 bases and the J segment 10 bases; nucleotides outside the gene matches: 6. The CDR3 has 12 residues. Produced via immunoSEQ multiplex PCR; TCRdb's table is partial and in-frame only. The sample holds 53,000 or so clones, roughly 90% seen once. Specimen: peripheral blood. The sequence was obtained from a human donor in a cohort sampled during active COVID-19. The chain combines TRBV15 with TRBJ1-2; 7 bases map to TRBD1. The CDR3 DNA sequence: TGTGCCACCAGCAAAAAGACAGGGCCCTACACCTTC. Translating gives CATSKKTGPYTF. Full variable domain (remainder filled in from reference TRBV15 and TRBJ1-2): DAMVIQNPRYQVTQFGKPVTLSCSQTLNHNVMYWYQQKSSQAPKLLFHYYDKDFNNEADTPDNFQSRRPNTSFCFLDIRSPGLGDTAMYLCATSKKTGPYTFGSGTRLTVV.